This record looks at one T cell receptor (beta chain) sequence and its context. What it binds is not known. This sample was taken from a study of shared clonotypes between healthy human individuals. Whole-study context: Used for every donor were three CD4 naive, three CD4 memory, two CD8 naive and one CD8 memory plate. Study results and limitations: Memory subsets generally showed lower estimated richness than naive subsets. Around 5% was the fraction of naive CD4 clonotypes found shared across several donors.

Between the trimmed V and J ends, which lost 5 bases and 4 bases, there was a span of 18 bases. CDR1 and CDR2 (germline): SGHVS, FQNEAQ. CDR3 length: 16 residues. Naive CD8 cells comprised CD45RO-negative, CCR7-positively selected cells, excluding terminally differentiated effector memory CD45RA+ cells. Execution of the assay was at deep level. Only in-frame clones appear in the TCRdb table, and some are missing; sequencing was by immunoSEQ multiplex PCR. Of around 2.1 million clones in the sample, under 95% are singletons; the top ten hold about 1.5%. The chain carries TRBV7-8 and TRBJ1-5; possible D gene TRBD1, 5 bases. The receptor was derived from a man aged 18-30 years in good health. Some clones in this sample may be carry-over from other donors' samples. Sequenced sample: naive CD8+ T cells from PBMCs. For the CDR3, the DNA is TGTGCCAGCAGCCCACAATACTCGGGGCCAAATCAGCCCCAGCATTTT. Its protein is CASSPQYSGPNQPQHF.